These 9 T cell receptor beta chains were sequenced from one sample in a study of blood T cell repertoires in COVID-19. TCRdb's copy holds only in-frame clones and misses some; the assay was immunoSEQ multiplex PCR. The sample includes 150,000 to 200,000 clones, around 84% of them seen just once. The specimen sequenced was peripheral blood. The receptors originated from a human donor with acute or convalescent COVID-19. The donor label of this sample is uncertain.

The J gene is TRBJ1-5, the V gene TRBV7-2, with 10 bases fitting TRBD1. The trim removed 6 bases at V and 7 bases at J, leaving 9 bases unmatched. Germline V gene data show CDR1 as SGHTA and CDR2 as FQGNSA. CDR3 length: 15 amino acids. CDR3 DNA sequence: TGTGCCAGCAGAAGACAGGGGGCGCGGGGGCAGCCCCAGCATTTT. Amino acids: CASRRQGARGQPQHF. The full variable domain, its missing parts supplied by reference TRBV7-2 and TRBJ1-5, is GAGVSQSPSNKVTEKGKDVELRCDPISGHTALYWYRQSLGQGLEFLIYFQGNSAPDKSGLPSDRFSAERTGGSVSTLTIQRTQQEDSAVYLCASRRQGARGQPQHFGDGTRLSIL.

This clone showed up just once. V gene TRBV7-2 combines with J gene TRBJ2-5; TRBD1 matches at 8 bases. Trimming removed 8 bases from V and 5 bases from J; junction bases left unmatched: 10. The CDR3 runs 14 residues. Germline CDR1 SGHTA, CDR2 FQGNSA. As DNA, the CDR3 is TGTGCCAGCGGTTCCAGGGGGCGAGGTGAGACCCAGTACTTC. It encodes CASGSRGRGETQYF.

The chain has TRBV5-1 and TRBJ1-6; D perhaps matches TRBD1 (6 bases). Germline V gives CDR1 SGHRS, CDR2 YFSETQ. The CDR3 contains 15 residues. Trimming stripped 3 bases from V and 3 bases from J, with 10 bases between. CDR3 sequence reads: CASSSGQNYNSPLHF. The CDR3 region has the DNA TGCGCCAGCAGCTCAGGACAGAACTATAATTCACCCCTCCACTTT.

The J gene is TRBJ1-2, the V gene TRBV6-5, with D unclear. This CDR3 has 15 residues. Germline lookup yields CDR1 MNHEY and CDR2 SVGAGI. Trimming pared 10 bases from V and 4 bases from J, leaving 22 bases between. Here the CDR3 DNA reads TGTGCCACCACCCTCGGCCGGTCGGGGATCTATGGCTACACCTTC. It codes for CATTLGRSGIYGYTF.

This clone appeared a few times. The chain uses TRBV5-1 and TRBJ1-4; TRBD1 agrees at 9 bases. The germline V gene has CDR1 SGHRS and CDR2 YFSETQ. The CDR3 totals 14 residues. V lost 4 bases to trimming and J lost 5 bases; unmatched junction nucleotides: 3. The CDR3 DNA sequence: TGCGCCAGCAGCCGGGACAGGGCCAATGAAAAACTGTTTTTT. Amino acid sequence: CASSRDRANEKLFF.

The rearrangement links TRBV20-1 to TRBJ1-2; D call uncertain. The V end lost 4 bases, the J end lost 4 bases, and 7 bases lay between the germline ends. Germline CDR1 reads DFQATT; CDR2 reads SNEGSKA (reference sequence). The CDR3 is 11 residues long. The CDR3 loop is CSATESYGYTF. DNA of the CDR3: TGCAGTGCTACAGAGAGCTATGGCTACACCTTC.

This clone has only one observation. This rearrangement joins TRBV5-1 to TRBJ2-7; D not resolved. The germline CDR1 and CDR2 sequences are SGHRS and YFSETQ. The CDR3 has 13 residues. V was shortened by 0 bases and J by 6 bases, with 10 bases between the two germline ends. For the CDR3, the DNA is TGCGCCAGCAGCTTGGCGGGTCTCTCCGAGCAGTACTTC. Its translation is CASSLAGLSEQYF.

V gene TRBV6-5 combines with J gene TRBJ2-3; TRBD2 matches at 7 bases. CDR3 length: 14 residues. Per germline, CDR1 MNHEY and CDR2 SVGAGI. V shed 6 bases and J 5 bases; nucleotides not matched to a gene: 8. The CDR3 DNA is TGTGCCAGCAGGACGGGACTAACTAAAGATACGCAGTATTTT. Translation gives CASRTGLTKDTQYF.

This rearrangement joins TRBV5-1 to TRBJ2-2; possible D gene TRBD2, 6 bases. V was clipped by 2 bases and J by 0 bases, with 11 bases between them. The CDR3 runs to 16 residues. Germline loops: CDR1 SGHRS, CDR2 YFSETQ. DNA of the CDR3: TGCGCCAGCAGCTTCGGGGGTCCTACGAACACCGGGGAGCTGTTTTTT. Translating gives CASSFGGPTNTGELFF.